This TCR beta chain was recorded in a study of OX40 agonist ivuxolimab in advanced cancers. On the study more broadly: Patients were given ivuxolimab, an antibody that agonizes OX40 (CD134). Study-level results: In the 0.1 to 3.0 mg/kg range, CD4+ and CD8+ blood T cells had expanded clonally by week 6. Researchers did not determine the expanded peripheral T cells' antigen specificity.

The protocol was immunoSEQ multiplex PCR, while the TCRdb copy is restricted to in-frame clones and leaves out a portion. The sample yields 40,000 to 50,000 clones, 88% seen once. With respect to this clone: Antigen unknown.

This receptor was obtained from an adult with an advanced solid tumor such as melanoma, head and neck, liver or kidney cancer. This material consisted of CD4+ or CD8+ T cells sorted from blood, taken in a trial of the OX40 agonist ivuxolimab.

This chain's CDR3 is CASRWGQGTEAFF. For the CDR3, the DNA is TGTGCCAGTAGATGGGGTCAAGGCACTGAAGCTTTCTTT. The genes are TRBV19 and TRBJ1-1; D is ambiguous. The V end lost 6 bases, the J end lost 4 bases, and 12 bases lay between the germline ends. This CDR3 spans 13 amino acids. Germline V gene lookup returns CDR1 LNHDA and CDR2 SQIVND (reference sequence).